The 23 T cell receptor beta chains listed next were all sequenced from one sample in a study of blood T cell repertoires in COVID-19. Here immunoSEQ multiplex PCR was the method, and the copy in TCRdb shows in-frame clones only, minus some. In the table there are about 360,000 clones, around 88% of which are singletons. Sequencing was performed on peripheral blood. The origin of the receptors is a woman in her fifties or sixties with COVID-19, enrolled during active disease.

The chain couples TRBV10-3 to TRBJ2-5, with D tentatively TRBD1 (6 bases). The germline V and J ends were trimmed by 3 bases and 1 base, with 6 bases remaining between them. The CDR3 consists of 13 residues. CDR1 ENHRY and CDR2 SYGVKD come from the germline V gene. The CDR3 loop is CAISDRGQETQYF. CDR3 in DNA: TGTGCCATCAGTGACAGGGGCCAAGAGACCCAGTACTTC.

This rearrangement joins TRBV7-2 to TRBJ2-1, with 8 nucleotides matching TRBD1. The CDR3 covers 14 residues. CDR1 and CDR2 (germline): SGHTA, FQGNSA. The V segment lost 6 bases and the J segment 7 bases; nucleotides outside the gene matches: 8. CDR3 bases: TGTGCCAGCAGACAAAACCGACAGGGGAATGAGCAGTTCTTC. As protein: CASRQNRQGNEQFF.

The V and J genes are TRBV11-3 and TRBJ1-6; no reliable D call. Trimming shortened V by 6 bases and J by 7 bases, and 10 bases separated the two germline ends. Germline V CDR1 and CDR2: SGHNT, YENEEA. This CDR3 is 13 amino acids long. The CDR3 here is CASSPGGNSPLHF. CDR3 DNA sequence: TGTGCCAGCAGTCCGGGCGGGAATTCACCCCTCCACTTT. Full variable domain (missing parts from reference TRBV11-3 and TRBJ1-6): EAGVVQSPRYKIIEKKQPVAFWCNPISGHNTLYWYLQNLGQGPELLIRYENEEAVDDSQLPKDRFSAERLKGVDSTLKIQPAELGDSAVYLCASSPGGNSPLHFGNGTRLTVT.

This chain joins TRBV7-3 and TRBJ1-1; the D gene is possibly TRBD1 (5 bases). Trimming left V 5 bases short and J 4 bases short, with 20 bases between. The CDR3 spans 16 residues. Germline CDR1 is SGHTA and CDR2 is FQGTGA. The CDR3 protein is CASSALPGGLGTEAFF. CDR3 bases: TGTGCCAGCAGCGCCCTTCCGGGGGGGTTAGGCACTGAAGCTTTCTTT. The variable domain in full, with the rest retrieved from reference TRBV7-3 and TRBJ1-1, is GAGVSQTPSNKVTEKGKYVELRCDPISGHTALYWYRQSLGQGPEFLIYFQGTGAADDSGLPNDRFFAVRPEGSVSTLKIQRTERGDSAVYLCASSALPGGLGTEAFFGQGTRLTVV.

V is TRBV7-6 and J is TRBJ1-1; 9 nucleotides align to TRBD1. In germline, CDR1 is SGHVS, CDR2 FNYEAQ. Trimming cost V 5 bases and J 4 bases; bases outside gene matches: 5. The CDR3 sequence is 14 residues long. The CDR3 nucleotides are TGTGCCAGCAGCGCCGGACAGGGGATCACTGAAGCTTTCTTT. Its translation is CASSAGQGITEAFF.

This sequence joins TRBV19 and TRBJ2-1, with 7 bases that match TRBD1. This CDR3 is built from 21 residues. Germline V CDR1 and CDR2: LNHDA, SQIVND (reference sequence). Unmatched junction bases numbered 18, after V lost 1 base and J lost 0 bases. The CDR3 reads CASSIGPDRALWVSSYNEQFF. The CDR3 region has the DNA TGTGCCAGTAGTATAGGCCCCGACAGGGCTCTATGGGTAAGCTCCTACAATGAGCAGTTCTTC.

The chain recombines TRBV20-1 with TRBJ1-1, with 9 bases matching TRBD1. V lost 1 base and J lost 11; bases outside the gene matches: 2. Germline assignment: CDR1 DFQATT and CDR2 SNEGSKA (reference sequence). The CDR3 consists of 11 residues. In DNA, the CDR3 is TGCAGTGCTAGAGCACAGGGGGCGGCTTTCTTT. As protein: CSARAQGAAFF.

This sequence joins TRBV5-6 and TRBJ1-6; D unresolved. CDR3 length: 15 amino acids. Germline lookup yields CDR1 SGHDT and CDR2 YYEEEE. With 2 bases removed from V and 0 bases from J, the gap between germline ends came to 6 bases. The DNA for the CDR3 is TGTGCCAGCAGCTTCGGGAGCTCCTATAATTCACCCCTCCACTTT. It specifies CASSFGSSYNSPLHF.

The chain joins TRBV7-2 to TRBJ2-1, with a tentative D call TRBD1 (6 bases). Germline V gives CDR1 SGHTA, CDR2 FQGNSA. V dropped 5 bases and J dropped 4 bases, with 15 bases sitting between them. CDR3 length equals 15 residues. In nucleotides, the CDR3 is TGTGCCAGCAGCCTAGAAGGGACAACTTACAATGAGCAGTTCTTC. This translates into CASSLEGTTYNEQFF.

The chain uses TRBV7-8 and TRBJ1-2; D is undetermined. The V and J ends lost 7 bases and 3 bases respectively, with 15 bases between them. CDR3 length equals 14 residues. Germline V gene sequence: CDR1 SGHVS, CDR2 FQNEAQ. The CDR3 is CASTEQSPDYGYTF. In nucleotides, the CDR3 is TGTGCCAGCACTGAGCAATCTCCCGACTATGGCTACACCTTC.

The chain combines TRBV10-3 with TRBJ2-1; maybe TRBD1 (5 bases). V was cut by 2 bases and J by 5 bases, with 10 bases left in between. The CDR3 runs to 14 residues. CDR1 is ENHRY and CDR2 is SYGVKD in the germline V gene. The CDR3, as DNA: TGTGCCATCAGTGAGGACAGTCAGGACAATGAGCAGTTCTTC. Protein sequence: CAISEDSQDNEQFF.

The chain joins TRBV9 to TRBJ2-7, with a tentative D call TRBD2 (5 bases). CDR1 and CDR2 from the germline V gene are SGDLS and YYNGEE. V gave up 0 bases and J gave up 0 bases, with 19 bases separating them. The CDR3 totals 18 residues. CDR3 amino acids: CASSVGWGVGKSSYEQYF. The DNA for the CDR3 is TGTGCCAGCAGCGTAGGATGGGGAGTGGGGAAAAGCTCCTACGAGCAGTACTTC. Variable domain in full (rest from reference TRBV9 and TRBJ2-7): DSGVTQTPKHLITATGQRVTLRCSPRSGDLSVYWYQQSLDQGLQFLIQYYNGEERAKGNILERFSAQQFPDLHSELNLSSLELGDSALYFCASSVGWGVGKSSYEQYFGPGTRLTVT.

The J gene is TRBJ1-1, the V gene TRBV19, with TRBD1 identical over 7 bases. Germline loops: CDR1 LNHDA, CDR2 SQIVND (reference sequence). Unmatched junction bases numbered 17, after V lost 7 bases and J lost 6 bases. The CDR3 runs 16 residues. The CDR3, as DNA: TGTGCCAGTACTCCCTTTTTCGGGACAGTTACCTCTGAAGCTTTCTTT. Translating it yields CASTPFFGTVTSEAFF.

CDR3 in amino acids: CASSQGSGNQPQHF. In DNA, the CDR3 is TGTGCCAGCAGCCAAGGATCAGGCAATCAGCCCCAGCATTTT. J is TRBJ1-5 and V is TRBV3-1 (or the pseudogene TRBV3-2); D unresolved. In germline, CDR1 is LGHDT, CDR2 YNNKEL (reference sequence). The CDR3 runs to 14 residues. V lost 1 base, J lost 2 bases, and 6 bases lay in between.

This chain links TRBV5-6 with TRBJ2-7, with TRBD1 matching 7 bases. This CDR3 contains 15 residues. J gave up 4 bases and V 4 bases, and 11 bases lay outside the gene matches. Germline assignment: CDR1 SGHDT and CDR2 YYEEEE. Here the CDR3 DNA reads TGTGCCAGCAGCCTGACAGGGCTAGGGGATTACGAGCAGTACTTC. Amino acid sequence: CASSLTGLGDYEQYF.

In DNA form, the CDR3 reads TGTGCCAGCGGGACAGACTCTGGAAACACCATATATTTT. Translated: CASGTDSGNTIYF. This sequence joins TRBV3-1 (or the pseudogene TRBV3-2) and TRBJ1-3; 7 bases are a match to TRBD1. The CDR3 extends over 13 amino acids. J was trimmed by 0 bases and V by 8 bases; bases with no gene match: 1. Germline loops: CDR1 LGHDT, CDR2 YNNKEL (reference sequence).

This chain joins TRBV11-3 and TRBJ2-7, with a possible D match to TRBD1 (5 bases). The CDR3 runs to 14 residues. V lost 4 bases, J lost 5 bases, and 15 bases lay in between. Per the germline V gene, CDR1 is SGHNT and CDR2 is YENEEA. The chain's CDR3 is CASSSGRADNEQYF. The CDR3 DNA follows: TGTGCCAGCAGCTCAGGCAGGGCCGACAACGAGCAGTACTTC.

The V and J genes are TRBV29-1 and TRBJ1-1, with D hard to call. The CDR3 runs to 16 residues. In germline, CDR1 is SQVTM, CDR2 ANQGSEA. Deletions cut 3 bases from V and 2 bases from J, with 19 bases between. As DNA, the CDR3 is TGCAGCGTTGAGCCTGAACTATGGCCGAGAAACACTGAAGCTTTCTTT. It encodes CSVEPELWPRNTEAFF.

V and J are TRBV27 and TRBJ2-3; 8 bases align to TRBD1. Unmatched junction bases numbered 4, after V lost 1 base and J lost 4 bases. The CDR3 contains 15 residues. Germline V gene lookup returns CDR1 MNHEY and CDR2 SMNVEV (reference sequence). The CDR3 spells CASSLWGRGPDTQYF. CDR3 bases: TGTGCCAGCAGTTTATGGGGCAGGGGGCCAGATACGCAGTATTTT.

The chain is built from TRBV19 and TRBJ2-7; D unclear. Trimming left V 5 bases short and J 3 bases short, with 8 bases between. Germline V lookup: CDR1 LNHDA, CDR2 SQIVND (reference sequence). This CDR3 is built from 12 residues. This CDR3 reads CASSSSYYEQYF. The CDR3, as DNA: TGTGCCAGTAGTTCCAGTTACTACGAGCAGTACTTC.

V gene TRBV30 combines with J gene TRBJ2-5; TRBD2 matches 9 bases. Losses at the gene ends were 3 bases for V and 4 bases for J; bases not matched to a gene: 3. Germline loops: CDR1 GTSNPN, CDR2 SVGIG (reference sequence). CDR3 size: 13 residues. CDR3 region: CAWSRSGGETQYF. CDR3 nucleotide sequence: TGTGCCTGGAGCCGTAGCGGGGGAGAGACCCAGTACTTC.

This chain connects TRBV1 to TRBJ1-4; the DNA was not compared with TRBD1, the D call given in the table. TRBV1 is termed a pseudogene. The CDR3 is 15 amino acids. CDR3 protein: CTSREQGWANEKLFF. Here the CDR3 DNA reads TGCACCAGCAGGGAACAGGGGTGGGCTAATGAAAAACTGTTTTTT.

The chain combines TRBV29-1 with TRBJ2-7, with 14 bases identical to TRBD2. This CDR3 has 16 residues. Trimming cost V 7 bases and J 3 bases; bases outside gene matches: 11. Germline-derived CDR1 and CDR2 are SQVTM and ANQGSEA. CDR3 loop: CSGPRGLAGEFYEQYF. The CDR3 DNA is TGCAGCGGCCCACGGGGACTAGCGGGGGAATTCTACGAGCAGTACTTC.